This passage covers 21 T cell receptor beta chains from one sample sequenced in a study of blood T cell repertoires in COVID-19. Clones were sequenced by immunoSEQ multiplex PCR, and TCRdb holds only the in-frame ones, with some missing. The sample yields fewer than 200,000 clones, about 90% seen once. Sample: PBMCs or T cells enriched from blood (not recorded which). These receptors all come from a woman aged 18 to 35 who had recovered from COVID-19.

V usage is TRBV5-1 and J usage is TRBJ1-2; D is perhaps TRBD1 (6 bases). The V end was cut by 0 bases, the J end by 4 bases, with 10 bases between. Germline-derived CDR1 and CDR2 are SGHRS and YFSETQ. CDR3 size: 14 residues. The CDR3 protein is CASSLAQDSYGYTF. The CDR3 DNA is TGCGCCAGCAGCTTGGCCCAGGACAGCTATGGCTACACCTTC.

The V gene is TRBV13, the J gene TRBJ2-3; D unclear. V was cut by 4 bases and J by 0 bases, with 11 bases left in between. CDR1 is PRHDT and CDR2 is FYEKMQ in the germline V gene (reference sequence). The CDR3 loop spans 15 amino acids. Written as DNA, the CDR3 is TGTGCCAGCAGCTCGCCGACAACTAGCACAGATACGCAGTATTTT. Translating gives CASSSPTTSTDTQYF.

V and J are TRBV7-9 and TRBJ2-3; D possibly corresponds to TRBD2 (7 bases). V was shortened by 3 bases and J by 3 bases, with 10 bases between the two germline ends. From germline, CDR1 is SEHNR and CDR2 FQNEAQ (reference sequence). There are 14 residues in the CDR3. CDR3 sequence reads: CASSFEGGTDTQYF. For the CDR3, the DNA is TGTGCCAGCAGCTTCGAGGGGGGGACAGATACGCAGTATTTT.

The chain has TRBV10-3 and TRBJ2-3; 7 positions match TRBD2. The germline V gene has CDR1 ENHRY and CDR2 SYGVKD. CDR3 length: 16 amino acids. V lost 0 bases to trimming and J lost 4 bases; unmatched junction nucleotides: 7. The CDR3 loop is CAISESSGGGADTQYF. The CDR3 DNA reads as TGTGCCATCAGTGAGTCGAGTGGGGGAGGGGCAGATACGCAGTATTTT.

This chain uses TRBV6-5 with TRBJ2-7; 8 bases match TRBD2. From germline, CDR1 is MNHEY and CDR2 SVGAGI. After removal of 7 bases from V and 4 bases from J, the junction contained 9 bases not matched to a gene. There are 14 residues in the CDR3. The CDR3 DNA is TGTGCCAGCACCCCGCGGCGGGGGGCGTACGAGCAGTACTTC. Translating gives CASTPRRGAYEQYF.

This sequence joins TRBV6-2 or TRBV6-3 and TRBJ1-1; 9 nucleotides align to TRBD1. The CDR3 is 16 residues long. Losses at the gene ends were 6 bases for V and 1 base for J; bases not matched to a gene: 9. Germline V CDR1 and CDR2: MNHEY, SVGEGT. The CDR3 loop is CASSDPGQGPNTEAFF. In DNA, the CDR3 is TGTGCCAGCAGCGACCCGGGACAGGGCCCGAACACTGAAGCTTTCTTT.

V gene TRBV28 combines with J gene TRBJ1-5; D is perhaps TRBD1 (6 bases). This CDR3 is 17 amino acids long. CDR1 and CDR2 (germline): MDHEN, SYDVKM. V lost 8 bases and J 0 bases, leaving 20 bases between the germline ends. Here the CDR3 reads CASAGEGHLYSNQPQHF. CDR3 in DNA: TGTGCCAGCGCGGGGGAGGGACATTTGTATAGCAATCAGCCCCAGCATTTT.

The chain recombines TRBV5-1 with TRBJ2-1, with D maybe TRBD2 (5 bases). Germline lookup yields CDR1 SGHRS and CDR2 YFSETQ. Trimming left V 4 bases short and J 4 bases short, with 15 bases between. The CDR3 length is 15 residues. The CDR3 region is CASSTAGLPYNEQFF. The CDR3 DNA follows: TGCGCCAGCAGCACCGCGGGTCTACCGTACAATGAGCAGTTCTTC.

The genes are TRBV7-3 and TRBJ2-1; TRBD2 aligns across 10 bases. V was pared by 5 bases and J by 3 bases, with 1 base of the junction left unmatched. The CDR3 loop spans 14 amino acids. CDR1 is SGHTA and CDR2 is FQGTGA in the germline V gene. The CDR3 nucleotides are TGTGCCAGCAGCATAGCGGGAGGCTACAATGAGCAGTTCTTC. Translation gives CASSIAGGYNEQFF. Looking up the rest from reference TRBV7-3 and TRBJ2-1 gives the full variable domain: GAGVSQTPSNKVTEKGKYVELRCDPISGHTALYWYRQSLGQGPEFLIYFQGTGAADDSGLPNDRFFAVRPEGSVSTLKIQRTERGDSAVYLCASSIAGGYNEQFFGPGTRLTVL.

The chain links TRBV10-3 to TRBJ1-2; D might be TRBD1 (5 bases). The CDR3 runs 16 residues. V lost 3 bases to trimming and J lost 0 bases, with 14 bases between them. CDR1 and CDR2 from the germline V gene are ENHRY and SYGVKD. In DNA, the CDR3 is TGTGCCATCAGTGAAAAGGGGCCGGAACCTAACTATGGCTACACCTTC. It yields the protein CAISEKGPEPNYGYTF.

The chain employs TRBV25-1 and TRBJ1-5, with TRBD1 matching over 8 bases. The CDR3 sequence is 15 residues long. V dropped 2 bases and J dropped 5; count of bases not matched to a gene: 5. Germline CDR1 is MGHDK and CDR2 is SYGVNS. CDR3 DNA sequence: TGTGCCAGCAGTGAAGGACAGGGATCGTATCAGCCCCAGCATTTT. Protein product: CASSEGQGSYQPQHF. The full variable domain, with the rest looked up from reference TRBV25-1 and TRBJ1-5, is EADIYQTPRYLVIGTGKKITLECSQTMGHDKMYWYQQDPGMELHLIHYSYGVNSTEKGDLSSESTVSRIRTEHFPLTLESARPSHTSQYLCASSEGQGSYQPQHFGDGTRLSIL.

CDR3 region: CASRESSGNTIYF. In nucleotides, the CDR3 is TGTGCCAGCCGGGAGAGCTCTGGAAACACCATATATTTT. V is TRBV19 and J is TRBJ1-3; D uncertain. V was shortened by 9 bases and J by 0 bases, with 9 bases between the two germline ends. This CDR3 comprises 13 residues. CDR1 is LNHDA and CDR2 is SQIVND in the germline V gene (reference sequence).

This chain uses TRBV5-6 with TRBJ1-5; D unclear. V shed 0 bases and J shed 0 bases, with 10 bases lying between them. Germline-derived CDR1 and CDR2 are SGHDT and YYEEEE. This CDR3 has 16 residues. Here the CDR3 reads CASSLGPPYSNQPQHF. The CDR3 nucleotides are TGTGCCAGCAGCTTGGGGCCACCTTATAGCAATCAGCCCCAGCATTTT. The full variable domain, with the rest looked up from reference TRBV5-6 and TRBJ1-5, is DAGVTQSPTHLIKTRGQQVTLRCSPKSGHDTVSWYQQALGQGPQFIFQYYEEEERQRGNFPDRFSGHQFPNYSSELNVNALLLGDSALYLCASSLGPPYSNQPQHFGDGTRLSIL.

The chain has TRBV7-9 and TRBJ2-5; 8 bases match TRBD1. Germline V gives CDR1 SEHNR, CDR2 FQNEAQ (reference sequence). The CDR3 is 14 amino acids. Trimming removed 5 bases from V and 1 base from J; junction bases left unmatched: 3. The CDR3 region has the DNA TGTGCCAGCAGCCGACAGGGGATCCAAGAGACCCAGTACTTC. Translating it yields CASSRQGIQETQYF. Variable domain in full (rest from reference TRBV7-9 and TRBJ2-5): DTGVSQNPRHKITKRGQNVTFRCDPISEHNRLYWYRQTLGQGPEFLTYFQNEAQLEKSRLLSDRFSAERPKGSFSTLEIQRTEQGDSAMYLCASSRQGIQETQYFGPGTRLLVL.

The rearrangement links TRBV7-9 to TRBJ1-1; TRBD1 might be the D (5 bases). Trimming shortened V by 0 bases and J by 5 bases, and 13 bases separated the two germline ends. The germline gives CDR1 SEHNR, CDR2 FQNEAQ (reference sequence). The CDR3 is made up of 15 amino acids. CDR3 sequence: CASSLAVGLGTEAFF. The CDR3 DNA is TGTGCCAGCAGCTTAGCGGTGGGGCTTGGGACTGAAGCTTTCTTT.

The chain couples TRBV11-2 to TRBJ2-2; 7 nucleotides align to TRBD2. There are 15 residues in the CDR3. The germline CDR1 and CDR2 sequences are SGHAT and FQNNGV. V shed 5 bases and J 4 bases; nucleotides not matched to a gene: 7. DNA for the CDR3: TGTGCCAGCAGCCTGGAGGGAGGGGTCACCGGGGAGCTGTTTTTT. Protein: CASSLEGGVTGELFF.

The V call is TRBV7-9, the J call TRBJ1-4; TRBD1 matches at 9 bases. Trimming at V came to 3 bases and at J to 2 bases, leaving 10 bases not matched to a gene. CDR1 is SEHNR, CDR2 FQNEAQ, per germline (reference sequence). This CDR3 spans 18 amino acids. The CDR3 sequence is CASSFETGGVATNEKLFF. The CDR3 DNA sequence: TGTGCCAGCAGCTTTGAGACAGGGGGGGTGGCGACTAATGAAAAACTGTTTTTT.

The CDR3 loop reads CASSLASTGKLFF. The CDR3 region has the DNA TGTGCCAGCAGCTTAGCTTCGACGGGTAAACTGTTTTTT. V usage is TRBV7-2 and J usage is TRBJ1-4, with unresolved D. Trimming took off 0 bases at V and 11 bases at J, with 10 bases between the two ends. CDR3 length equals 13 residues. Germline-derived CDR1 and CDR2 are SGHTA and FQGNSA.

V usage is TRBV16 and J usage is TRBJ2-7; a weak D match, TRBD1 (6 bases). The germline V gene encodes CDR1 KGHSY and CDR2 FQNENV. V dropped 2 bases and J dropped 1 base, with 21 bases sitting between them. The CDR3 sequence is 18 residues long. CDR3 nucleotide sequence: TGTGCCAGCAGCCAACCGCCAGGTGCGGACAGCGCTTCCTACGAGCAGTACTTC. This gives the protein CASSQPPGADSASYEQYF.

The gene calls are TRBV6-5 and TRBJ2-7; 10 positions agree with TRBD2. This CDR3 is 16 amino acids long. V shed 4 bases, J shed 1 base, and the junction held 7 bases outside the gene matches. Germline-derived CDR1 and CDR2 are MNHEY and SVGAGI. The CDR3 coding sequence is TGTGCCAGCAGTTTCCTCCGGACTAGCGGTTCCTACGAGCAGTACTTC. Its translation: CASSFLRTSGSYEQYF.

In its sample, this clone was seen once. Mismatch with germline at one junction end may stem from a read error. The CDR3 region is CAWTSGSTNTQYF. In DNA form, the CDR3 reads TGTGCCTGGACTAGCGGTTCCACAAATACGCAGTATTTT. V usage is TRBV30 and J usage is TRBJ2-3, with 7 nucleotides matching TRBD2. Germline CDR1 GTSNPN, CDR2 SVGIG (reference sequence). The CDR3 runs to 13 residues.